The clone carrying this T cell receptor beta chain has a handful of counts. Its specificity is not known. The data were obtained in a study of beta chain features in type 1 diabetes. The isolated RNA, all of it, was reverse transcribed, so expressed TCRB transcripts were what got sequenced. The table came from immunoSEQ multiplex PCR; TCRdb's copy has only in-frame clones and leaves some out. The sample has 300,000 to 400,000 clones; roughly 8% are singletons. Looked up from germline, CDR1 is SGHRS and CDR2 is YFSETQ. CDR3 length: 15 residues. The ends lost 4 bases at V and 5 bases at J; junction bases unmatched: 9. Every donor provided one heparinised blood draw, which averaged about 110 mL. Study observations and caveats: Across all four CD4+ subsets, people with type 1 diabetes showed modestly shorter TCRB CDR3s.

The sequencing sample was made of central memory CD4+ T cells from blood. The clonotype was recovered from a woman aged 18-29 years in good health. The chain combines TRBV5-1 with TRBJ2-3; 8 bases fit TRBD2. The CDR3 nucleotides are TGCGCCAGCAGCCTGAGCGGGAGAGCCGTAGATACGCAGTATTTT. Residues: CASSLSGRAVDTQYF. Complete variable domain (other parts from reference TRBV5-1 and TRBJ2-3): KAGVTQTPRYLIKTRGQQVTLSCSPISGHRSVSWYQQTPGQGLQFLFEYFSETQRNKGNFPGRFSGRQFSNSRSEMNVSTLELGDSALYLCASSLSGRAVDTQYFGPGTRLTVL.